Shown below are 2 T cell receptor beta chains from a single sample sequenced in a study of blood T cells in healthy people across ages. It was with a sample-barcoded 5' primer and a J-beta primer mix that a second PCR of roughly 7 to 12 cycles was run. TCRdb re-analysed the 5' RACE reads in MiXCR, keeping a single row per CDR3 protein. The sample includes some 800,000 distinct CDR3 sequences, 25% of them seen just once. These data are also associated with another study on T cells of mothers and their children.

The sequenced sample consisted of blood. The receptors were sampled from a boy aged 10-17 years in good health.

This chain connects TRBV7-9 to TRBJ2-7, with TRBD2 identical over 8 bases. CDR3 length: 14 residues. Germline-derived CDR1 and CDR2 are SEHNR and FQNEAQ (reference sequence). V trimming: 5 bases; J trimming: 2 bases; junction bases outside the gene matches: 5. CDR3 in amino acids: CASSRSGSPYEQYF. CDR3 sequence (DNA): TGTGCCAGCAGCCGAAGCGGGAGCCCCTACGAGCAGTACTTC.

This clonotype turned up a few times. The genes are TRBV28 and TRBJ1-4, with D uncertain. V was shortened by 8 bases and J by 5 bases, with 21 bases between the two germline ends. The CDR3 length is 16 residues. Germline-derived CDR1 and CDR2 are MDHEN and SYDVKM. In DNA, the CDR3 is TGTGCCAGCCTACCCGGTTGGCCAGGTGCAAATGAAAAACTGTTTTTT. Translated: CASLPGWPGANEKLFF.